This T cell receptor beta chain was sequenced in a study of T-cell reconstitution after alpha-beta-depleted transplantation in children. This clonotype has ten or more counts. The CDR3 has 16 residues. Trimming removed 1 base from V and 2 bases from J; junction bases left unmatched: 6. CDR1 is SGHTA and CDR2 is FQGNSA in the germline V gene. Preparing the TCRbeta library involved the use of unique molecular identifiers. Using its own MiXCR run on the PCR reads, TCRdb lists one record per CDR3 protein. The data show nearly 20,000 distinct CDR3 sequences, approximately 13% seen once. This TCR was sampled from a female patient under 10 years old who had a stem cell transplant for congenital amegakaryocytic thrombocytopenia, so the T cells may come from the graft donor. V usage is TRBV7-2 and J usage is TRBJ2-7; 9 nucleotides line up with TRBD2. This material consisted of PBMCs, mostly from graft donor cells, taken 60 days after TCRalphabeta/CD19-depleted stem cell transplant. The CDR3 DNA sequence: TGTGCCAGCAGCTTAGAAAGACTAGCGGAGACCTACGAGCAGTACTTC. Translating it yields CASSLERLAETYEQYF.